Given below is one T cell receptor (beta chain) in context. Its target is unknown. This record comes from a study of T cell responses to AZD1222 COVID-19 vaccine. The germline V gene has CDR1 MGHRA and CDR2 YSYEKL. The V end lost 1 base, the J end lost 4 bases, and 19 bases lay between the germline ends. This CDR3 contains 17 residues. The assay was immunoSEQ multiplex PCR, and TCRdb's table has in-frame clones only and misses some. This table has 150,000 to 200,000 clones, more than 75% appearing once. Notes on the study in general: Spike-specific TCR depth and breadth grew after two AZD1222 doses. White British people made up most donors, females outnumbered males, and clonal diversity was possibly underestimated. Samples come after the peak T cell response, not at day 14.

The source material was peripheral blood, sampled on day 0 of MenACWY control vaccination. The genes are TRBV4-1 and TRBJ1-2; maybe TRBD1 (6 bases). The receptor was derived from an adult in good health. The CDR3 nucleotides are TGCGCCAGCAGCCAAGGTCTGGGGGCAGGGCCCTTCTATGGCTACACCTTC. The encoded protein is CASSQGLGAGPFYGYTF.